This TCR beta chain is drawn from a study of tissue T cells after allogeneic stem cell transplantation. Sequencing used immunoSEQ multiplex PCR; TCRdb keeps in-frame clones, though not all of them. In the table there are under 50,000 clones, roughly 92% of which are singletons. The length of the CDR3 is 17 residues. Germline CDR1 reads MNHEY; CDR2 reads SVGEGT. After removal of 5 bases from V and 2 bases from J, the junction contained 15 bases not matched to a gene. The receptor comes from a woman aged 40-70 years who later had graft-versus-host disease after an allogeneic stem cell transplant. The chain couples TRBV6-2 or TRBV6-3 to TRBJ2-7, with 7 bases aligning to TRBD2. The specimen was blood, collected before transplantation. This CDR3 is CASSHTSSGKVTYEQYF. CDR3 nucleotides: TGTGCCAGCAGTCATACTTCGAGCGGGAAAGTCACCTACGAGCAGTACTTC.